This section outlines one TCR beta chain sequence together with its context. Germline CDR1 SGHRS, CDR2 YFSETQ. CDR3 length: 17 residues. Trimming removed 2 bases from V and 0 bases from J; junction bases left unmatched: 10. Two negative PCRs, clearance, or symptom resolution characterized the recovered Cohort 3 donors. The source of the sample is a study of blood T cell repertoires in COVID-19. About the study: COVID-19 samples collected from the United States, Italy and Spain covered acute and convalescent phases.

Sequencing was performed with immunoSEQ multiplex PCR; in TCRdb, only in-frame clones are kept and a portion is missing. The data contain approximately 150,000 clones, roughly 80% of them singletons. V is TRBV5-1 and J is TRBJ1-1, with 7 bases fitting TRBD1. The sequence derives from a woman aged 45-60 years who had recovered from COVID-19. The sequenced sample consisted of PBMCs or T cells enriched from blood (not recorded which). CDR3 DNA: TGCGCCAGCAGCTTATCGGAGACAGGGAGAATGAACACTGAAGCTTTCTTT. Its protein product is CASSLSETGRMNTEAFF.